The clone carrying this T cell receptor beta chain has just one count. Its antigen is unidentified. Using a J-beta primer mix together with a sample-barcoded 5' primer, a second PCR was run for about 6 to 11 cycles. With 12 random nucleotides, a template-switch adaptor tagged each individual cDNA molecule. Each CDR3 protein gets one entry after TCRdb re-called the 5' RACE reads with MiXCR. The sample lists 1,100,000 or so distinct CDR3 sequences, 45% occurring once. These data originate in a study of blood T cells in healthy people across ages. Overall study findings and caveats: No one knew whether donors had CMV, which possibly confounded expanded clonotype changes. The percentage of naive T cells correlated strongly with TCR beta diversity.

The CDR3 runs 16 residues. Per the germline V gene, CDR1 is DFQATT and CDR2 is SNEGSKA (reference sequence). This TCR came from a woman aged 60-75 years in good health. The specimen sequenced was blood. This chain connects TRBV20-1 to TRBJ2-1; weak D call: TRBD2 (6 bases). Matching the DNA end better, TRBJ2-7 makes the J call doubtful. The CDR3 sequence: CSALPWGSGSYNEQYF. Written as DNA, the CDR3 is TGCAGTGCTCTCCCTTGGGGTAGCGGATCCTACAATGAGCAGTACTTC.